The next 24 T cell receptor beta chains were all read from a single sample in a study of identical twins. Each CDR3 protein is one row after TCRdb ran MiXCR on the 5' RACE reads. The sample lists about 920,000 distinct CDR3 sequences, 10% to 15% occurring once. These data also featured in a second study, about yellow fever vaccine responses in identical twins.

The sequenced sample was PBMCs. These receptor sequences come from a young woman in good health.

The genes are TRBV5-1 and TRBJ2-3; D is possibly TRBD1 (5 bases). V was cut by 3 bases and J by 4 bases, with 15 bases left in between. Per germline, CDR1 SGHRS and CDR2 YFSETQ. The CDR3 is 15 residues long. In DNA form, the CDR3 reads TGCGCCAGCAGCTCCCAGGGTAATTCGGCAGATACGCAGTATTTT. Translating gives CASSSQGNSADTQYF.

The rearrangement links TRBV29-1 to TRBJ2-5; TRBD1 agrees at 7 bases. Germline V gene data show CDR1 as SQVTM and CDR2 as ANQGSEA. The CDR3 is made up of 11 amino acids. J lost 2 bases, V lost 7 bases, and 1 base had no gene match. The CDR3 bases are TGCAGCGGGGGACAGCAAGAGACCCAGTACTTC. The encoded protein is CSGGQQETQYF.

This clonotype was seen a handful of times. The chain combines TRBV29-1 with TRBJ1-1; D call uncertain. Germline lookup yields CDR1 SQVTM and CDR2 ANQGSEA. Between the trimmed V and J ends, which lost 4 bases and 2 bases, there was a span of 8 bases. CDR3 length: 12 amino acids. This CDR3 is CSVVVGNTEAFF. CDR3 sequence (DNA): TGCAGCGTTGTGGTAGGTAACACTGAAGCTTTCTTT.

This chain uses TRBV2 with TRBJ2-2; the match to TRBD2 covers 14 bases. J gave up 5 bases and V 2 bases, and 10 bases lay outside the gene matches. The germline V gene has CDR1 SNHLY and CDR2 FYNNEI. CDR3 length: 19 amino acids. CDR3 in DNA: TGTGCCAGCAGTGAAAGGGGACTAGCGGGGGCCCTGTTAACCGGGGAGCTGTTTTTT. The encoded protein is CASSERGLAGALLTGELFF.

The genes are TRBV27 and TRBJ2-7, with a weak D call TRBD1 (5 bases). Between the trimmed V and J ends, which lost 8 bases and 6 bases, there was a span of 17 bases. The CDR3 covers 13 residues. The germline V gene encodes CDR1 MNHEY and CDR2 SMNVEV (reference sequence). The CDR3 region has the DNA TGTGCCAGCCACGGACGGTGTAGGGGCGAGCAGTACGTC. It is translated as CASHGRCRGEQYV.

V is TRBV18 and J is TRBJ2-5, with 15 bases matching TRBD2. With 5 bases clipped from V and 4 bases from J, the junction kept 5 bases outside the gene matches. The V gene's germline CDR1 is KGHSH and CDR2 LQKENI. This CDR3 spans 16 amino acids. In DNA form, the CDR3 reads TGTGCCAGCTCAACCCCGGGACTAGCGGGAGGAGAGACCCAGTACTTC. Translated, it gives CASSTPGLAGGETQYF.

CDR3 in DNA: TGCAGTGCCACGCCGGACGGATCCTACGAGCAGTACGTC. This codes for CSATPDGSYEQYV. The V call is TRBV20-1, the J call TRBJ2-7, with D uncertain. The CDR3 is 13 residues long. Germline V gives CDR1 DFQATT, CDR2 SNEGSKA (reference sequence). Trimming removed 6 bases at V and 1 base at J, with 13 bases between.

Concerning this clonotype itself: Compared with germline, one end of the junction differs, possibly owing to a read error. CDR3 in amino acids: CASGLGGGNRNEQFF. CDR3 DNA sequence: TGTGCCAGCGGCTTAGGTGGTGGGAACCGCAATGAGCAGTTCTTC. This chain links TRBV7-8 with TRBJ2-1; no reliable D call. The CDR3 is 15 amino acids. Germline V gene lookup returns CDR1 SGHVS and CDR2 FQNEAQ.

This clonotype has at least ten counts. V usage is TRBV10-3 and J usage is TRBJ2-1; D remains unclear. The CDR3 extends over 12 amino acids. The V gene's germline CDR1 is ENHRY and CDR2 SYGVKD. V was cut by 0 bases and J by 7 bases, with 4 bases left in between. This CDR3 is CAISESGNEQFF. The CDR3 DNA follows: TGTGCCATCAGTGAGTCGGGGAATGAGCAGTTCTTC.

This clonotype was seen repeatedly, ten times or more. The chain employs TRBV28 and TRBJ2-3; D is undetermined. In germline, CDR1 is MDHEN, CDR2 SYDVKM. Deletions cut 1 base from V and 8 bases from J, with 13 bases between. The CDR3 sequence is 14 residues long. In DNA form, the CDR3 reads TGTGCCAGCAGTTTATTGTCGCCTTTCGTTACGCAGTATTTT. Translation: CASSLLSPFVTQYF.

This chain links TRBV3-1 with TRBJ2-3; 7 nucleotides line up with TRBD2. The V gene's germline CDR1 is LGHDT and CDR2 YNNKEL (reference sequence). The CDR3 runs to 16 residues. Losses at the gene ends were 1 base for V and 2 bases for J; bases not matched to a gene: 6. The CDR3 protein is CASSQVPGLSTDTQYF. The CDR3 DNA reads TGTGCCAGCAGCCAAGTTCCGGGACTATCCACAGATACGCAGTATTTT.

This clonotype was seen more than once but under ten times. The rearrangement uses TRBV6-1 and TRBJ2-3; 8 bases are a match to TRBD1. The germline gives CDR1 MNHNS, CDR2 SASEGT. The V and J ends lost 9 bases and 3 bases, in that order; junction bases with no gene match: 8. CDR3 length: 14 residues. CDR3: CASSGQGGTDTQYF. DNA of the CDR3: TGTGCCAGTTCAGGACAGGGTGGAACAGATACGCAGTATTTT.

This clonotype turned up a few times. This rearrangement joins TRBV11-2 to TRBJ2-3, with D possibly being TRBD2 (6 bases). Germline V lookup: CDR1 SGHAT, CDR2 FQNNGV. CDR3 length: 14 amino acids. Trimming stripped 7 bases from V and 0 bases from J, with 11 bases between. CDR3 amino acids: CASTLAKSTDTQYF. The CDR3 DNA reads as TGTGCCAGCACACTAGCAAAGAGCACAGATACGCAGTATTTT.

The chain has TRBV6-1 and TRBJ2-2, with 7 positions matching TRBD1. CDR3 length equals 17 residues. Germline-derived CDR1 and CDR2 are MNHNS and SASEGT. Trimming took 5 bases from V and 5 from J; bases not matched to a gene: 14. The CDR3 region is CASSTTQGVLRTGELFF. CDR3 bases: TGTGCCAGCAGTACAACCCAGGGGGTCCTTAGGACCGGGGAGCTGTTTTTT.

This clonotype was seen repeatedly, ten times or more. The V and J genes are TRBV12-3 or TRBV12-4 and TRBJ1-6; TRBD1 might be the D (5 bases). The CDR3 is made up of 14 amino acids. V was cut by 7 bases and J by 7 bases, with 14 bases left in between. The CDR3 nucleotides read TGTGCCAGCAAAACAGGAGGTTGGAATTCACCCCTCCACTTT. It yields the protein CASKTGGWNSPLHF.

This clonotype appeared a few times. This chain links TRBV4-1 with TRBJ2-7; D possibly corresponds to TRBD2 (6 bases). Trimming left V 4 bases short and J 5 bases short, with 21 bases between. Germline assignment: CDR1 MGHRA and CDR2 YSYEKL. This CDR3 spans 16 amino acids. In nucleotides, the CDR3 is TGCGCCAGCAGCCCAAGGGGAAGTAGCGGTGAGGACGAGCAGTACTTC. This sequence encodes CASSPRGSSGEDEQYF.

This clonotype showed up just a few times. The rearrangement joins TRBV14 to TRBJ2-2; D ambiguous. The CDR3 extends over 13 amino acids. Trimming took off 1 base at V and 6 bases at J, with 6 bases between the two ends. Germline values: CDR1 SGHDN, CDR2 FVKESK. As DNA, the CDR3 is TGTGCCAGCAGCCAAGGGGTTGCCGGGGAGCTGTTTTTT. Translation: CASSQGVAGELFF.

This clonotype has only a few counts. The chain couples TRBV11-3 to TRBJ1-1; a weak D match, TRBD1 (5 bases). V was clipped by 5 bases and J by 7 bases, with 14 bases between them. This CDR3 is built from 13 residues. Germline loops: CDR1 SGHNT, CDR2 YENEEA. The CDR3 is CASSQGAWGEAFF. The CDR3, as DNA: TGTGCCAGCAGCCAAGGGGCTTGGGGTGAAGCTTTCTTT.

The rearrangement joins TRBV28 to TRBJ2-2, with 9 nucleotides matching TRBD1. This CDR3 contains 15 residues. Trimming took 6 bases from V and 6 from J; bases not matched to a gene: 8. CDR1 MDHEN and CDR2 SYDVKM come from the germline V gene. The CDR3 reads CASRREQGAAGELFF. CDR3 coding DNA: TGTGCCAGCAGACGGGAACAGGGGGCCGCCGGGGAGCTGTTTTTT.

The rearrangement links TRBV20-1 to TRBJ1-5, with TRBD1 matching over 9 bases. The V segment lost 5 bases and the J segment 3 bases; nucleotides outside the gene matches: 8. CDR3 length: 15 residues. Germline V gene lookup returns CDR1 DFQATT and CDR2 SNEGSKA (reference sequence). Here the CDR3 reads CSAPPGQGINQPQHF. DNA for the CDR3: TGCAGTGCTCCTCCCGGACAGGGGATCAATCAGCCCCAGCATTTT.

J is TRBJ2-7 and V is TRBV7-2; D possibly matches TRBD1 or TRBD2 (5 bases each). CDR1 is SGHTA and CDR2 is FQGNSA in the germline V gene. The CDR3 spans 16 residues. Deletions cut 2 bases from V and 3 bases from J, with 17 bases between. CDR3 residues: CASSLMRRGVSYEQYF. The CDR3 DNA follows: TGTGCCAGCAGCTTAATGCGCAGAGGGGTGAGCTACGAGCAGTACTTC.

The J gene is TRBJ2-1, the V gene TRBV28; weak D call: TRBD1 (5 bases). Trimming removed 2 bases at V and 2 bases at J, with 10 bases between. The CDR3 length is 15 residues. Germline V gene data show CDR1 as MDHEN and CDR2 as SYDVKM. CDR3 sequence: CASSLTGETYNEQFF. In nucleotides, the CDR3 is TGTGCCAGCAGTTTAACAGGTGAGACCTACAATGAGCAGTTCTTC.

The V gene is TRBV24-1, the J gene TRBJ2-7, with TRBD1 matching 8 bases. From germline, CDR1 is KGHDR and CDR2 SFDVKD. The V segment lost 4 bases and the J segment 4 bases; nucleotides outside the gene matches: 5. The CDR3 has 14 amino acids. The CDR3 here is CATSDRRQGYEQYF. The CDR3 nucleotides are TGTGCCACCAGTGACCGCCGACAGGGGTACGAGCAGTACTTC.

This chain links TRBV21-1 with TRBJ1-1. TRBV21-1 is a known pseudogene. This CDR3 region has 15 residues. The CDR3 DNA is TGTGCCAGCAGCAAGGGAGTGAACCTGAACACTGAAGCTTTCTTT. Protein product: CASSKGVNLNTEAFF.